This T cell receptor (beta chain) comes out of a study of shared clonotypes between healthy human individuals. The study's findings and limits: In general, naive subsets displayed greater estimated richness than memory subsets did.

Every subset had its genomic DNA shared out evenly among several immunoSEQ plates. The method was immunoSEQ multiplex PCR; TCRdb's version includes in-frame clones alone and lacks a portion of them. The data contain hundreds of thousands of clones, around 72% of them singletons. In this sample, this clone turned up many times. Antigen: not known. The receptor was derived from a woman between 25 and 40 years old in good health. The material sequenced was memory CD4+ T cells sorted from blood. Described subset: CD45RA-negative fraction.

CDR3 coding DNA: TGTGCCAGCCTACCGGACCACGCGGATCAGCCCCAGCATTTT. Translation gives CASLPDHADQPQHF. The gene calls are TRBV6-6 and TRBJ1-5, with unresolved D. Germline CDR1 is MNHNY and CDR2 is SVGAGI (reference sequence). Trimming stripped 8 bases from V and 5 bases from J, with 16 bases between. The CDR3 sequence is 14 residues long.